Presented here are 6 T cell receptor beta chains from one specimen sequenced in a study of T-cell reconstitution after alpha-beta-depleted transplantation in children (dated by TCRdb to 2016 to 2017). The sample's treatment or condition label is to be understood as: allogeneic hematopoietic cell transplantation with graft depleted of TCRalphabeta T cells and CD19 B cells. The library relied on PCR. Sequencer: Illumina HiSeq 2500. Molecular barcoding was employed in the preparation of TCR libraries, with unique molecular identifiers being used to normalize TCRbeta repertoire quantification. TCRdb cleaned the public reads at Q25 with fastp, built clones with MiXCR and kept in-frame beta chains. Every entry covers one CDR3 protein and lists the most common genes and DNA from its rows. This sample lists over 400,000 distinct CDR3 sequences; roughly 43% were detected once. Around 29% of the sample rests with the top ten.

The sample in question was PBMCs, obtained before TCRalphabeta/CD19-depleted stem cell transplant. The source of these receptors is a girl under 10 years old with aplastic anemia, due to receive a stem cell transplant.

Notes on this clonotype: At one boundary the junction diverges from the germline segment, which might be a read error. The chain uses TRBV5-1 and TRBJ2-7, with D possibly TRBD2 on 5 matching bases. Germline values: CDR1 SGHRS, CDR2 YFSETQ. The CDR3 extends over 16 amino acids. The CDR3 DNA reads TGCGCCAGCCGCTTCCAGTTTGAGGGAACCACTAACGAGCAGTACTTC. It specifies CASRFQFEGTTNEQYF.

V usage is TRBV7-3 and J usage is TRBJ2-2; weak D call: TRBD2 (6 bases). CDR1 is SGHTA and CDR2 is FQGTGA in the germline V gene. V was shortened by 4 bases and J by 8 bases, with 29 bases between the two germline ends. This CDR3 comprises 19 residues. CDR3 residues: CASSSSNRWRGPILGELFF. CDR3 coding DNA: TGTGCCAGCAGCTCTTCGAATCGGTGGCGGGGCCCCATTTTGGGGGAGCTGTTTTTT.

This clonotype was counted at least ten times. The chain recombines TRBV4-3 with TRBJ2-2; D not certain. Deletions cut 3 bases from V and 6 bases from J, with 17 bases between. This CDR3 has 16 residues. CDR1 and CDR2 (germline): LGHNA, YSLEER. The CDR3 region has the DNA TGCGCCAGCAGCCACCCCGGTTTGGGTCTGGCCGGGGAGCTGTTTTTT. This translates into CASSHPGLGLAGELFF.

CDR3 coding DNA: TGTGCCAGCAGTTTCCCGGGACAGGGAAGCACAGATACGCAGTATTTT. Protein sequence: CASSFPGQGSTDTQYF. The rearrangement links TRBV6-5 to TRBJ2-3, with 9 bases fitting TRBD1. The ends lost 4 bases at V and 0 bases at J; junction bases unmatched: 5. In germline, CDR1 is MNHEY, CDR2 SVGAGI. The CDR3 totals 16 residues.

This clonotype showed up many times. CDR3 region: CASLLAPYNEQFF. The CDR3 nucleotides read TGTGCCAGCTTACTAGCCCCCTACAATGAGCAGTTCTTC. The genes are TRBV28 and TRBJ2-1; the D gene is possibly TRBD2 (6 bases). The V end lost 8 bases, the J end lost 2 bases, and 10 bases lay between the germline ends. The CDR3 has 13 amino acids. The V gene's germline CDR1 is MDHEN and CDR2 SYDVKM.

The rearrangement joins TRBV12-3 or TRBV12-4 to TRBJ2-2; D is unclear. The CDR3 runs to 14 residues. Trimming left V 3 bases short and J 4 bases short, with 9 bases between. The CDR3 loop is CASSLSELTGELFF. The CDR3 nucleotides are TGTGCCAGCAGTTTGTCAGAGCTCACCGGGGAGCTGTTTTTT.